This paragraph reports one TCR beta chain. No antigen is known for it. This sample was included in a study of vaccination effects on CD4 cells after COVID-19. Expansion with viral peptide pools was applied to antigen-specific CD4+ T cells by the ViraFEST assay prior to sequencing. When 10 to 11 days of culture had elapsed, CD4+ T cells were isolated. BNT162b2 vaccine or mRNA-1273 vaccine was given to participants in two doses. Points from the study as a whole: Missing from the study were early post-infection timepoints, and its convalescent patients were few.

Using immunoSEQ multiplex PCR, the repertoire was profiled, and TCRdb retains in-frame clones only, with some absent. This sample has about 22,000 clones, with 55% to 85% found just once. The CDR3 is made up of 18 amino acids. Germline CDR1 is MGHRA and CDR2 is YSYEKL. The V and J ends lost 5 bases and 5 bases, in that order; junction bases with no gene match: 10. The material was CD4+ T cells from PBMCs cultured with HCoV-NL63 spike peptides, obtained after COVID-19 vaccination. This chain links TRBV4-1 with TRBJ2-1; TRBD2 matches 15 bases. This TCR came from a human donor who received a COVID-19 vaccine. The CDR3 coding sequence is TGCGCCAGCAGCACACACCCAGGGACTAGCGGGGGGAACAATGAGCAGTTCTTC. This translates into CASSTHPGTSGGNNEQFF.